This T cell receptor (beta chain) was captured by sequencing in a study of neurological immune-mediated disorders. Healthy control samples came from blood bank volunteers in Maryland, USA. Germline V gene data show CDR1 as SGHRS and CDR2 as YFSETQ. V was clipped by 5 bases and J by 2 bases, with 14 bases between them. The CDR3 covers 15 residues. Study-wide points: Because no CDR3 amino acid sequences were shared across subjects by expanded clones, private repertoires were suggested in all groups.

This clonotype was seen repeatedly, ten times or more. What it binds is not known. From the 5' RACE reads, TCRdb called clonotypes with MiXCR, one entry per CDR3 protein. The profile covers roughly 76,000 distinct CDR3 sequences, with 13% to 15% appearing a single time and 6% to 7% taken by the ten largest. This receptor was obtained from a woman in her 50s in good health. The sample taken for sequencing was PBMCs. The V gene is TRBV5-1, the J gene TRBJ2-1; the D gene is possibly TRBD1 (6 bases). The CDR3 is CASRGTPEAYNEQFF. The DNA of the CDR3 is TGCGCCAGCAGGGGGACACCAGAGGCCTACAATGAGCAGTTCTTC. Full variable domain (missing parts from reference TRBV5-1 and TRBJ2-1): KAGVTQTPRYLIKTRGQQVTLSCSPISGHRSVSWYQQTPGQGLQFLFEYFSETQRNKGNFPGRFSGRQFSNSRSEMNVSTLELGDSALYLCASRGTPEAYNEQFFGPGTRLTVL.